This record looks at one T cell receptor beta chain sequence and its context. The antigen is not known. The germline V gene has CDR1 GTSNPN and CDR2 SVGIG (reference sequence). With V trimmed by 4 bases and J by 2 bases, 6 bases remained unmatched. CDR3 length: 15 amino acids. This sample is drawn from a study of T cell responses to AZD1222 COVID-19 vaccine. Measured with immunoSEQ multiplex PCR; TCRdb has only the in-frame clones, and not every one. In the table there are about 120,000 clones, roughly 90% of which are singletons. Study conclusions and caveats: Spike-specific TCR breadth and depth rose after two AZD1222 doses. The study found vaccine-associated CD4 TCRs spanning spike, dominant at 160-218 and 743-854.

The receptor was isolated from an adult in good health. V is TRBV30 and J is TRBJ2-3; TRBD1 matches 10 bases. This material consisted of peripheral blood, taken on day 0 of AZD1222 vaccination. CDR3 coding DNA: TGTGCCTGGACCACCGGGACAGGGGTCACAGATACGCAGTATTTT. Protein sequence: CAWTTGTGVTDTQYF.